These 8 T cell receptor beta chains came from one sample sequenced in a study of blood T cell repertoires in COVID-19. The method was immunoSEQ multiplex PCR; TCRdb's version includes in-frame clones alone and lacks a portion of them. The table includes approximately 320,000 clones, around nine tenths detected once. The source material was PBMCs or T cells enriched from blood (not recorded which). The receptors here all came from a man between 60 and 75 years old who had recovered from COVID-19.

This clone was seen only once. The chain joins TRBV11-3 to TRBJ2-3, with D possibly being TRBD2 (5 bases). CDR1 is SGHNT, CDR2 YENEEA, per germline. Trimming shortened V by 5 bases and J by 6 bases, and 9 bases separated the two germline ends. This CDR3 spans 12 amino acids. CDR3 in amino acids: CASSPRGDTQYF. The CDR3 nucleotides are TGTGCCAGCAGCCCTCGCGGGGATACGCAGTATTTT.

This clone was observed a handful of times. The V gene is TRBV6-8, the J gene TRBJ2-5, with TRBD1 as a possible D gene (6 bases). The CDR3 runs 17 residues. CDR1 and CDR2 (germline): MNHGY, SAAAGT. V was trimmed by 0 bases and J by 9 bases, leaving 23 bases between them. CDR3 in DNA: TGTGCCAGCAGTTACTCGCCGTGCTCGGACAGCCGATCGGCCCAGTACTTC. Translated, it gives CASSYSPCSDSRSAQYF.

The chain carries TRBV9 and TRBJ2-2, with TRBD1 matching 10 bases. The CDR3 is made up of 17 amino acids. From germline, CDR1 is SGDLS and CDR2 YYNGEE. V shed 3 bases and J 2 bases; nucleotides not matched to a gene: 7. The chain's CDR3 is CASSDPTGGGNTGELFF. CDR3 sequence (DNA): TGTGCCAGCAGCGATCCGACAGGGGGCGGTAACACCGGGGAGCTGTTTTTT.

This sequence joins TRBV18 and TRBJ2-3; the match to TRBD2 covers 7 bases. Trimming took 0 bases from V and 4 from J; bases not matched to a gene: 7. The germline CDR1 and CDR2 sequences are KGHSH and LQKENI. The CDR3 is 16 amino acids. The CDR3 sequence: CASSPPSRGRADTQYF. As DNA, the CDR3 is TGTGCCAGCTCACCACCGTCGCGGGGGAGAGCAGATACGCAGTATTTT.

This clone was picked up one time. The chain has TRBV3-1 (or the pseudogene TRBV3-2) and TRBJ2-3; 8 positions agree with TRBD2. CDR1 is LGHDT, CDR2 YNNKEL, per germline (reference sequence). J gave up 2 bases and V 4 bases, and 11 bases lay outside the gene matches. The CDR3 consists of 17 residues. CDR3 region: CASSPPPASGFTDTQYF. The CDR3 region has the DNA TGTGCCAGCAGCCCTCCTCCGGCTAGCGGGTTCACAGATACGCAGTATTTT.

The rearrangement joins TRBV27 to TRBJ2-3, with TRBD2 identical over 9 bases. Germline V lookup: CDR1 MNHEY, CDR2 SMNVEV (reference sequence). Germline trimming cut 6 bases from V and 5 bases from J; bases unmatched to any gene: 12. CDR3 length: 16 amino acids. The CDR3 protein is CASRLISSGAEDTQYF. DNA for the CDR3: TGTGCCAGCAGGCTTATTTCTAGCGGGGCCGAAGATACGCAGTATTTT.

This chain connects TRBV27 to TRBJ2-5, with D perhaps matching TRBD2 (5 bases). Trimming removed 2 bases from V and 0 bases from J, with 7 bases in between. The CDR3 is made up of 14 amino acids. Germline loops: CDR1 MNHEY, CDR2 SMNVEV (reference sequence). CDR3 protein: CASSLPSHQETQYF. In DNA form, the CDR3 reads TGTGCCAGCAGTTTACCTAGCCACCAAGAGACCCAGTACTTC.

The rearrangement joins TRBV6-5 to TRBJ1-4; D is undetermined. V was clipped by 7 bases and J by 5 bases, with 17 bases between them. This CDR3 spans 15 amino acids. Per germline, CDR1 MNHEY and CDR2 SVGAGI. The CDR3 reads CASTPTAGLNEKLFF. The CDR3 DNA reads TGTGCCAGCACCCCAACGGCAGGCCTAAATGAAAAACTGTTTTTT.